The 14 T cell receptor beta chains in this list originate from one sample, sequenced in a study of T cells in Graves' hyperthyroidism and ophthalmopathy. It was RNA transcripts that yielded the amplified TCR beta CDR3 regions. HTBI primers were used for first-round RT-PCR of the TCR CDR3. TCRdb re-derived calls from the multiplex PCR reads in MiXCR, one entry per CDR3 protein. The data show some 350,000 distinct CDR3 sequences, roughly 15% seen once. Sequencing was performed on blood. These receptors all stem from a woman aged 40-49 years with Graves' ophthalmopathy.

The chain combines TRBV20-1 with TRBJ2-1; possibly TRBD2 for D (6 bases). CDR1 and CDR2 from the germline V gene are DFQATT and SNEGSKA (reference sequence). Deletions cut 1 base from V and 6 bases from J, with 10 bases between. CDR3 length: 13 amino acids. The CDR3 nucleotides read TGCAGTGCTAGAGCGCGGGGACGCAATGAGCAGTTCTTC. This gives the protein CSARARGRNEQFF.

This clonotype has ten or more counts. V and J are TRBV24-1 and TRBJ2-3, with unresolved D. Germline assignment: CDR1 KGHDR and CDR2 SFDVKD. The CDR3 covers 15 residues. V was pared by 0 bases and J by 1 base, with 7 bases between. The CDR3 bases are TGTGCCACCAGTGATTTGGGCGTAGGCACAGATACGCAGTATTTT. Protein product: CATSDLGVGTDTQYF.

The chain employs TRBV7-9 and TRBJ1-1; a possible D gene is TRBD1 (6 bases). The CDR3 loop spans 15 amino acids. From germline, CDR1 is SEHNR and CDR2 FQNEAQ (reference sequence). The V end was cut by 1 base, the J end by 0 bases, with 9 bases between. This CDR3 is CASSLGPGVNTEAFF. The CDR3 nucleotides read TGTGCCAGCAGCTTAGGGCCAGGGGTGAACACTGAAGCTTTCTTT.

This clonotype was counted many times. The V and J genes are TRBV28 and TRBJ2-1; 16 nucleotides align to TRBD2. V dropped 8 bases and J dropped 4; count of bases not matched to a gene: 20. This CDR3 is built from 21 residues. CDR1 and CDR2 from the germline V gene are MDHEN and SYDVKM. This chain's CDR3 is CASEFPTTGTSGRGPYNEQFF. CDR3 bases: TGTGCCAGCGAGTTCCCGACTACCGGGACTAGCGGGAGGGGCCCTTACAATGAGCAGTTCTTC.

This chain uses TRBV19 with TRBJ2-3; D call uncertain. CDR1 and CDR2 (germline): LNHDA, SQIVND (reference sequence). V was trimmed by 5 bases and J by 0 bases, leaving 12 bases between them. The CDR3 has 15 residues. The CDR3 is CASSPQEISTDTQYF. The CDR3 region has the DNA TGTGCCAGTAGTCCCCAGGAAATCAGCACAGATACGCAGTATTTT.

This clonotype was counted a few times. The chain recombines TRBV19 with TRBJ2-7; D not certain. V lost 6 bases and J 0 bases, leaving 9 bases between the germline ends. There are 13 residues in the CDR3. Germline V CDR1 and CDR2: LNHDA, SQIVND (reference sequence). The CDR3 coding sequence is TGTGCCAGTAGGCACGGTAGCTCCTACGAGCAGTACTTC. This gives the protein CASRHGSSYEQYF.

The chain is built from TRBV9 and TRBJ1-2, with TRBD1 as a possible D gene (5 bases). V was shortened by 3 bases and J by 3 bases, with 18 bases between the two germline ends. This CDR3 has 16 amino acids. The germline V gene encodes CDR1 SGDLS and CDR2 YYNGEE. Here the CDR3 reads CASSASRTQSDYGYTF. CDR3 sequence (DNA): TGTGCCAGCAGCGCCAGTAGGACACAGTCAGACTATGGCTACACCTTC.

Many counts were recorded for this clonotype. The chain has TRBV11-3 and TRBJ1-1, with unresolved D. The CDR3 consists of 14 residues. The V and J ends lost 1 base and 3 bases respectively, with 9 bases between them. Germline V CDR1 and CDR2: SGHNT, YENEEA. The CDR3 sequence: CASSLGVGHTEAFF. CDR3 nucleotides: TGTGCCAGCAGCTTAGGGGTGGGCCACACTGAAGCTTTCTTT.

A single count supports this clonotype. A read error may be the cause here, since a much bigger clone is one base away. The V and J genes are TRBV19 and TRBJ1-2; 8 bases agree with TRBD1. Germline lookup yields CDR1 LNHDA and CDR2 SQIVND (reference sequence). The CDR3 covers 14 residues. The CDR3 is CTSSVLQGGYGYTF. The CDR3 region has the DNA TGTACCAGTAGTGTTCTACAGGGGGGCTATGGCTACACCTTC.

This clonotype was detected many times. The rearrangement uses TRBV5-1 and TRBJ2-2, with TRBD1 identical over 10 bases. J gave up 5 bases and V 0 bases, and 4 bases lay outside the gene matches. This CDR3 is built from 16 residues. Per the germline V gene, CDR1 is SGHRS and CDR2 is YFSETQ. The CDR3 DNA reads as TGCGCCAGCAGCTTGGAGGGACAGGGGCTGACCGGGGAGCTGTTTTTT. Translated, it gives CASSLEGQGLTGELFF.

This clonotype was seen a few times. This sequence joins TRBV10-3 and TRBJ2-1; tentatively, D is TRBD2 (5 bases). With 3 bases removed from V and 0 bases from J, the gap between germline ends came to 21 bases. The CDR3 runs 19 residues. CDR1 is ENHRY and CDR2 is SYGVKD in the germline V gene. DNA for the CDR3: TGTGCCATCAGTGAAGGTGCCTTAGCGCGGAGGAGCTCCTACAATGAGCAGTTCTTC. This sequence encodes CAISEGALARRSSYNEQFF.

This clonotype was seen repeatedly, ten times or more. The chain combines TRBV25-1 with TRBJ2-7; possible D gene TRBD1, 6 bases. The CDR3 is 14 residues long. V lost 6 bases and J 0 bases, leaving 12 bases between the germline ends. Germline V CDR1 and CDR2: MGHDK, SYGVNS. In nucleotides, the CDR3 is TGTGCCAGCAGAGGTACAGGGTCCTCCTACGAGCAGTACTTC. This encodes CASRGTGSSYEQYF.

The chain is built from TRBV7-8 and TRBJ2-1; 8 bases match TRBD1. This CDR3 has 15 amino acids. Trimming at V came to 3 bases and at J to 8 bases, leaving 9 bases not matched to a gene. The germline V gene has CDR1 SGHVS and CDR2 FQNEAQ. The CDR3 coding sequence is TGTGCCAGCAGCTTTAGGGACAGGAGAGGAGATGAGCAGTTCTTC. This translates into CASSFRDRRGDEQFF. The full variable domain, in which reference TRBV7-8 and TRBJ2-1 provide the parts outside the CDR3, is GAGVSQSPRYKVAKRGQDVALRCDPISGHVSLFWYQQALGQGPEFLTYFQNEAQLDKSGLPSDRFFAERPEGSVSTLKIQRTQQEDSAVYLCASSFRDRRGDEQFFGPGTRLTVL.

At least ten counts were recorded for this clonotype. This chain links TRBV18 with TRBJ1-2; the D is unclear. The V end was cut by 1 base, the J end by 4 bases, with 16 bases between. Germline CDR1 reads KGHSH; CDR2 reads LQKENI. The CDR3 is 16 residues long. The CDR3 here is CASSPLDLDGTYGYTF. The CDR3 region has the DNA TGTGCCAGCTCACCACTCGACCTGGACGGCACCTATGGCTACACCTTC.